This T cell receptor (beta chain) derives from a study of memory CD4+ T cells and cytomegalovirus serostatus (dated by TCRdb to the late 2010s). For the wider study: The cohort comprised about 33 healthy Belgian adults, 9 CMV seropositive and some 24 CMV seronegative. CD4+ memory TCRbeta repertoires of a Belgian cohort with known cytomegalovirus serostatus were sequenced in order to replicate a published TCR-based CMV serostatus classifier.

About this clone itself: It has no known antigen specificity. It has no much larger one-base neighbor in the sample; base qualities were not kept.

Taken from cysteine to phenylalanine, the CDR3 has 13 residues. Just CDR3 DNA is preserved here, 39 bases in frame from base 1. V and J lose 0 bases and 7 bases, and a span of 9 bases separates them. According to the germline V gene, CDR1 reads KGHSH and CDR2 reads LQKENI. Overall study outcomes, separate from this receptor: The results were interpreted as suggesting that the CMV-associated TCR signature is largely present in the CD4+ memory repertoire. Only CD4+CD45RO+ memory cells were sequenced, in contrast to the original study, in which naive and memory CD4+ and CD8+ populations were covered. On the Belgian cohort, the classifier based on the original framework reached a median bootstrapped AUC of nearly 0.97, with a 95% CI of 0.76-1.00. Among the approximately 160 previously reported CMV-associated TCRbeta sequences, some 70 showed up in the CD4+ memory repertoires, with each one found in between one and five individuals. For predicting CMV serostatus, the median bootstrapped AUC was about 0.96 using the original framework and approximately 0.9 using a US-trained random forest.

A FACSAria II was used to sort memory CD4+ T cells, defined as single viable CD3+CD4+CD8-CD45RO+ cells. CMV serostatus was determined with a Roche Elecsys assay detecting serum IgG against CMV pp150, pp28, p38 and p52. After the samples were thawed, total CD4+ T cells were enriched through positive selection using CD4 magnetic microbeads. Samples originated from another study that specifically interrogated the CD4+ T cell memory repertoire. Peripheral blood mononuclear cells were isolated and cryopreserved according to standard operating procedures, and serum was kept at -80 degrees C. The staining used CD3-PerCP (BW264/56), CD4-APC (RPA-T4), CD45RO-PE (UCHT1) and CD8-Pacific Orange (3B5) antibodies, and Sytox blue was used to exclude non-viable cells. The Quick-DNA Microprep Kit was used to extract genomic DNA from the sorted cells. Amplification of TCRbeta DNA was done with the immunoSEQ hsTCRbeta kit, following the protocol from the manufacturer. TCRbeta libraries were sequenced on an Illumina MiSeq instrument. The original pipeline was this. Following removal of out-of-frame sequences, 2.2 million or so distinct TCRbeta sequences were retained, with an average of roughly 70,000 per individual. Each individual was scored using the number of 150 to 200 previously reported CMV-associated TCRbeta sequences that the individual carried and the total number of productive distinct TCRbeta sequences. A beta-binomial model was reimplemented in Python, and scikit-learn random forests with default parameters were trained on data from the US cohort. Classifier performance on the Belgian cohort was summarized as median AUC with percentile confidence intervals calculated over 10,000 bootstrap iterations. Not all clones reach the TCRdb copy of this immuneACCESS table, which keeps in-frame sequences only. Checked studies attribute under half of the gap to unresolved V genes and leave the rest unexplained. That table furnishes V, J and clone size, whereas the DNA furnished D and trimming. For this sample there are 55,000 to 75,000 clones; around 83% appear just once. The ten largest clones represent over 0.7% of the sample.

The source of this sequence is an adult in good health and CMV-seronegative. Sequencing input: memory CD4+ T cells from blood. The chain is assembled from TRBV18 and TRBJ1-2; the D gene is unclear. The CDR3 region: CASSPPVPTGYTF. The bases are TGTGCCAGCTCACCACCCGTCCCGACTGGCTACACCTTC.